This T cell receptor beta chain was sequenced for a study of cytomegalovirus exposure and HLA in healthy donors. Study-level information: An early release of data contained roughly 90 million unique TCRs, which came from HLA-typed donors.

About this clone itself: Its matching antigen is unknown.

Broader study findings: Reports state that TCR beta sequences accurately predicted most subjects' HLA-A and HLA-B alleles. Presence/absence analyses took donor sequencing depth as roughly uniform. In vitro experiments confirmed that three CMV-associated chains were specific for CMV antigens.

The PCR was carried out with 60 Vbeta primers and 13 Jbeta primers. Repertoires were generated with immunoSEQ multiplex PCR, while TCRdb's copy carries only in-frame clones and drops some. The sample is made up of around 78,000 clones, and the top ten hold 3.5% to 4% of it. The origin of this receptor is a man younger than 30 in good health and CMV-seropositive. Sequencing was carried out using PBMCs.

CDR3 in DNA: TGTGCCAGCAGTGAAAAGGCGGGAGGGTACAATGAGCAGTTCTTC. It encodes CASSEKAGGYNEQFF. The chain joins TRBV6-4 to TRBJ2-1, with 9 positions matching TRBD2. The V gene's germline CDR1 is MRHNA and CDR2 SNTAGT. This CDR3 spans 15 amino acids. With 3 bases clipped from V and 4 bases from J, the junction kept 4 bases outside the gene matches.